One T cell receptor (beta chain) is described in this entry. Its antigen is still unknown. The sample originates from a study of T-cell memory formation after mild COVID-19. Background on the study: Clusters of TCRs were largely donor specific. General study results and limits: Pre-infection memory showed some responding clones, and this suggested that cross-reactive memory joined. The study found contracting CD4+ clones mainly in CM and EM and contracting CD8+ clones in EMRA. Clones that contracted from day 15 to 85 had balanced CD4/CD8; later expanders were CD4+ biased.

TCRdb re-called the 5' RACE reads through MiXCR, storing one row per CDR3 protein. The data show hundreds of thousands of distinct CDR3 sequences, around 17% seen once. Material for sequencing was PBMCs or a T cell subset sorted from them (not recorded which). The clonotype was recovered from an adult woman who had mild COVID-19 (a few samples of this study predate the infection). Cell type and time point are not known.

CDR3 loop: CASRKDGGQETQYF. CDR3 DNA: TGTGCCAGCAGAAAGGACGGGGGGCAAGAGACCCAGTACTTC. This chain connects TRBV6-5 to TRBJ2-5; TRBD2 matches 7 bases. Per germline, CDR1 MNHEY and CDR2 SVGAGI. The CDR3 extends over 14 amino acids. Losses at the gene ends were 6 bases for V and 2 bases for J; bases not matched to a gene: 6.